This T cell receptor (beta chain) was captured by sequencing in a study of cytomegalovirus exposure and HLA in healthy donors. Both 60 Vbeta primers and 13 Jbeta primers went into the PCR. Using immunoSEQ multiplex PCR, the repertoire was profiled, and TCRdb retains in-frame clones only, with some absent. The data contain 85,000 to 130,000 clones, over 75% of them seen just once; the ten biggest clones take up approximately 5%. The CDR3 runs to 15 residues. V lost 5 bases, J lost 0 bases, and 3 bases stayed unmatched. Germline CDR1 and CDR2: SGHTA and FQGNSA. This sequence originates from a man aged 60-69 years in good health and CMV-seropositive. The J gene is TRBJ1-3, the V gene TRBV7-2, with TRBD1 matching 8 bases. Sequencing was performed on PBMCs. Here the CDR3 DNA reads TGTGCCAGCAGCATAACAGGGGGCTCTGGAAACACCATATATTTT. Translated: CASSITGGSGNTIYF.